The 8 T cell receptor beta chains below were found in one sample sequenced in a study of blood T cell repertoires in COVID-19. Generated by immunoSEQ multiplex PCR, the TCRdb table keeps only in-frame clones and is missing some. This table has 65,000 to 85,000 clones, 89% appearing once. The sample consisted of peripheral blood. The receptors derive from a man aged 50-59 years with active COVID-19.

The chain carries TRBV30 and TRBJ2-1, with D perhaps TRBD1 (7 bases). Per germline, CDR1 GTSNPN and CDR2 SVGIG (reference sequence). V was trimmed by 3 bases and J by 5 bases, leaving 14 bases between them. The CDR3 is 14 amino acids. In DNA form, the CDR3 reads TGTGCCTGGAGCCGGAGGGGGCGGAACAATGAGCAGTTCTTC. Translating gives CAWSRRGRNNEQFF.

The chain combines TRBV7-2 with TRBJ1-6; 7 bases fit TRBD1. Germline-derived CDR1 and CDR2 are SGHTA and FQGNSA. The length of the CDR3 is 15 residues. After removal of 2 bases from V and 8 bases from J, the junction contained 6 bases not matched to a gene. DNA for the CDR3: TGTGCCAGCAGCTTAATCGGCCAGGGGGATTCACCCCTCCACTTT. Translated: CASSLIGQGDSPLHF. Together with reference TRBV7-2 and TRBJ1-6, the CDR3 gives the full variable domain: GAGVSQSPSNKVTEKGKDVELRCDPISGHTALYWYRQSLGQGLEFLIYFQGNSAPDKSGLPSDRFSAERTGGSVSTLTIQRTQQEDSAVYLCASSLIGQGDSPLHFGNGTRLTVT.

The rearrangement uses TRBV11-2 and TRBJ2-7, with a possible D match to TRBD2 (6 bases). The CDR3 spans 13 residues. Germline loops: CDR1 SGHAT, CDR2 FQNNGV. The V gene lost 5 bases and the J gene lost 3 bases, with 11 bases spanning the gap. CDR3 loop: CASSRGLRYEQYF. The CDR3 DNA reads TGTGCCAGCAGCCGGGGACTCCGCTACGAGCAGTACTTC.

The CDR3 reads CASSARGGLTDTQYF. The CDR3 bases are TGTGCCAGCAGCGCCCGGGGGGGACTCACAGATACGCAGTATTTT. V usage is TRBV9 and J usage is TRBJ2-3; TRBD2 matches at 8 bases. The CDR3 is made up of 15 amino acids. The junction had 5 bases not matched to a gene; V was cut back by 3 bases and J by 2 bases. The V gene's germline CDR1 is SGDLS and CDR2 YYNGEE.

In regard to this clone: The junction and the germline gene differ at one end; a read error may be behind it. This chain uses TRBV2 with TRBJ2-1; D perhaps matches TRBD2 (7 bases). Germline V lookup: CDR1 SNHLY, CDR2 FYNNEI. The length of the CDR3 is 13 residues. The CDR3 loop is CTSGSGGQGEQFF. The CDR3 DNA reads TGTACCAGCGGGTCGGGGGGCCAAGGAGAGCAGTTCTTC.

The rearrangement uses TRBV9 and TRBJ2-7; 9 bases are shared with TRBD2. The CDR3 totals 16 residues. Germline CDR1 and CDR2: SGDLS and YYNGEE. Trimming took 0 bases from V and 3 from J; bases not matched to a gene: 7. The CDR3 protein is CASSVGSGSGGYEQYF. CDR3 bases: TGTGCCAGCAGCGTAGGGTCTGGTAGCGGGGGCTACGAGCAGTACTTC.

The gene calls are TRBV18 and TRBJ1-5; perhaps TRBD1 as D (5 bases). Germline CDR1 KGHSH, CDR2 LQKENI. V lost 5 bases and J lost 7, with 15 bases in between. This CDR3 comprises 14 residues. Here the CDR3 DNA reads TGTGCCAGCTCAATGGCCAGGGAACGACAGCCCCAGCATTTT. Translated, it gives CASSMARERQPQHF.

This clone appeared once. This chain joins TRBV19 and TRBJ2-1, with D uncertain. This CDR3 spans 14 amino acids. Trimming cost V 10 bases and J 1 base, with 14 bases left between them. The germline gives CDR1 LNHDA, CDR2 SQIVND (reference sequence). CDR3 bases: TGTGCCACCGCCCCCGAGATTTCCTACAATGAGCAGTTCTTC. This encodes CATAPEISYNEQFF.